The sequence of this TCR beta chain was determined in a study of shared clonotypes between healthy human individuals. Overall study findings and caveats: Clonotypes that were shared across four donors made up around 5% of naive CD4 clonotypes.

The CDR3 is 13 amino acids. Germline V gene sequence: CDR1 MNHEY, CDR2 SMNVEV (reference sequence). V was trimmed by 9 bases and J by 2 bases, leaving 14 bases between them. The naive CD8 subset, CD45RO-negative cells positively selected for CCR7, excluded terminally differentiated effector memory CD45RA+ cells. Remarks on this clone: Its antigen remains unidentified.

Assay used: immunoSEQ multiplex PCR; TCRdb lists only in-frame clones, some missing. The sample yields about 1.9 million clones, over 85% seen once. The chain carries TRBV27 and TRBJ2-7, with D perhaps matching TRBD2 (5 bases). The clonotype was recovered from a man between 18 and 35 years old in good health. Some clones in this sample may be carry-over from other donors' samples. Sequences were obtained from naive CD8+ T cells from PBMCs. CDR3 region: CASSASQTYEQYF. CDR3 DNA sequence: TGTGCCAGTAGCGCATCACAAACCTACGAGCAGTACTTC.